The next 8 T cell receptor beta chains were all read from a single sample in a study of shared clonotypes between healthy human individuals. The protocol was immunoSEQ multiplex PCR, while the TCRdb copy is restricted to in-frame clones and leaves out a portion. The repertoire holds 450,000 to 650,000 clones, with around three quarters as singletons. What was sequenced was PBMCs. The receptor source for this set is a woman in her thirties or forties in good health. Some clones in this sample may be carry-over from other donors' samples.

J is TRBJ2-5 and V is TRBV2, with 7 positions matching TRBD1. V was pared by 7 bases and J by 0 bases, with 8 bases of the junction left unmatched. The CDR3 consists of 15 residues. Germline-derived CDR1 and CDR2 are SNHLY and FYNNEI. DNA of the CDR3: TGTGCCAGCACACCGACAGGGCAGTACCAAGAGACCCAGTACTTC. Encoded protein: CASTPTGQYQETQYF.

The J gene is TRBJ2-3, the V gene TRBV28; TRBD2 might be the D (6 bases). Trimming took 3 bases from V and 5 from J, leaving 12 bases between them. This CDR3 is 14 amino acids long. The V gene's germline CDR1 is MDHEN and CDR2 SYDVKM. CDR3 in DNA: TGTGCCAGCAGTTTCCCGGGGGAAATAGATACGCAGTATTTT. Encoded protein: CASSFPGEIDTQYF.

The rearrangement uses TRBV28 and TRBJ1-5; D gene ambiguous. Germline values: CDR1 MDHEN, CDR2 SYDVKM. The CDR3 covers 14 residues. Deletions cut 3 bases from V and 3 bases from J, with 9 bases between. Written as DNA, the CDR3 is TGTGCCAGCAGTTTTGCGGGGATCAATCAGCCCCAGCATTTT. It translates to CASSFAGINQPQHF.

The CDR3 loop is CASSRTGQDNQPQHF. DNA of the CDR3: TGTGCCAGCAGCCGAACGGGACAGGACAATCAGCCCCAGCATTTT. The chain recombines TRBV7-2 with TRBJ1-5; 8 nucleotides align to TRBD1. Germline V gene data show CDR1 as SGHTA and CDR2 as FQGNSA. The CDR3 is made up of 15 amino acids. After removal of 5 bases from V and 3 bases from J, the junction contained 6 bases not matched to a gene.

CDR3 DNA sequence: TGTGCCAGCTGCCAGGTCGGCTACACCTTC. It encodes CASCQVGYTF. This sequence joins TRBV19 and TRBJ1-2; D remains ambiguous. This CDR3 comprises 10 residues. Germline V gene data show CDR1 as LNHDA and CDR2 as SQIVND (reference sequence). The germline V and J ends were trimmed by 9 bases and 8 bases, with 10 bases remaining between them. Using reference TRBV19 and TRBJ1-2 for the parts outside the CDR3, the full variable domain is DGGITQSPKYLFRKEGQNVTLSCEQNLNHDAMYWYRQDPGQGLRLIYYSQIVNDFQKGDIAEGYSVSREKKESFPLTVTSAQKNPTAFYLCASCQVGYTFGSGTRLTVV.

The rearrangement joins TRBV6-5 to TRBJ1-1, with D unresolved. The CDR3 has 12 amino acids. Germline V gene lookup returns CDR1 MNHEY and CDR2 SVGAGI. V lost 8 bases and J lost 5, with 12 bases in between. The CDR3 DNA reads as TGTGCCAGCGGAACGATCGGGACTGAAGCTTTCTTT. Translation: CASGTIGTEAFF.

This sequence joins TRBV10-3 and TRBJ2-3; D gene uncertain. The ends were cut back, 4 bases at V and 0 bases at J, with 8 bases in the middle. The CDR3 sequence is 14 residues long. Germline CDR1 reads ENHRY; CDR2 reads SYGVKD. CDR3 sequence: CAISGWRSTDTQYF. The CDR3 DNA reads TGTGCCATCAGTGGATGGCGGAGCACAGATACGCAGTATTTT.

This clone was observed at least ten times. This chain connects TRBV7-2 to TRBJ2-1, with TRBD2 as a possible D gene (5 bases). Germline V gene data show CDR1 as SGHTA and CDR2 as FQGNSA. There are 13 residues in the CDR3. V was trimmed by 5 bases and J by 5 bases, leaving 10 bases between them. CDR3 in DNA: TGTGCCAGCAGCCTTATAGCGAACAATGAGCAGTTCTTC. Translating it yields CASSLIANNEQFF.